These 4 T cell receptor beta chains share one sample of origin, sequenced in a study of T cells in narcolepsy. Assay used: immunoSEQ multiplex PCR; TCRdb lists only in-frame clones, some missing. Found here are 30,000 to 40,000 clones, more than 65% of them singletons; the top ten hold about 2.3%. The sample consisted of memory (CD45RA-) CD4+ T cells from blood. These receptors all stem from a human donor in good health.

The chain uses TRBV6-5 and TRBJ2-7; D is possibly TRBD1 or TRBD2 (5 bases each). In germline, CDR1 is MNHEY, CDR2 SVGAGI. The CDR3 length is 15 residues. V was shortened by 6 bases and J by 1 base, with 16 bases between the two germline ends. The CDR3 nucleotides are TGTGCCAGCAGGCCAGGGAGTCCGGAGTCCTACGAGCAGTACTTC. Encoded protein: CASRPGSPESYEQYF.

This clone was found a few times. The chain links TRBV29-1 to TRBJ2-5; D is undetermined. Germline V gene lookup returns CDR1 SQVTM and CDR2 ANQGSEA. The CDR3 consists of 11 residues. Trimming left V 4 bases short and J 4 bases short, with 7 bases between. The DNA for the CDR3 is TGCAGCGTTGGGGTCGGAGAGACCCAGTACTTC. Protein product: CSVGVGETQYF.

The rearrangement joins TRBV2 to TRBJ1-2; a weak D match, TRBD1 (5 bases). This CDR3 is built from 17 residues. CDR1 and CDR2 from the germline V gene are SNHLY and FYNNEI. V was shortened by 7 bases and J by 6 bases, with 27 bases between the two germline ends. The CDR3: CASTQTAPGTPSHGYTF. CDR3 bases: TGTGCCAGCACGCAAACAGCCCCCGGGACCCCCTCGCATGGCTACACCTTC. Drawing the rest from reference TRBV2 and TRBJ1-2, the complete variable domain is EPEVTQTPSHQVTQMGQEVILRCVPISNHLYFYWYRQILGQKVEFLVSFYNNEISEKSEIFDDQFSVERPDGSNFTLKIRSTKLEDSAMYFCASTQTAPGTPSHGYTFGSGTRLTVV.

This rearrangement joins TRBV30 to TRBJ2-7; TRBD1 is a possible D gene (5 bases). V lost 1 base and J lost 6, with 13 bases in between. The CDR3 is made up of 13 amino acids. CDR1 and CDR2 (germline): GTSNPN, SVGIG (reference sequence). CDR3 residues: CAWSAGFRIEQYF. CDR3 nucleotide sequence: TGTGCCTGGAGTGCAGGGTTCAGAATCGAGCAGTACTTC.